Below are 2 T cell receptor beta chains sequenced from a single sample in a study of T-cell reconstitution after alpha-beta-depleted transplantation in children. Researchers prepared the TCRbeta library using unique molecular identifiers, the study reports. One entry per CDR3 protein, called by TCRdb with MiXCR from the PCR reads. The sample lists 300,000 to 350,000 distinct CDR3 sequences, around 16% occurring once. The sample here was PBMCs, mostly from graft donor cells, taken 360 days after TCRalphabeta/CD19-depleted stem cell transplant. The receptors come from a male patient between 2 and 10 years old who had a stem cell transplant for acute lymphoblastic leukemia, so the T cells may come from the graft donor.

The V gene is TRBV12-3 or TRBV12-4, the J gene TRBJ2-1; the D gene is possibly TRBD2 (5 bases). This CDR3 spans 16 amino acids. V lost 3 bases to trimming and J lost 3 bases, with 15 bases between them. CDR3 protein: CASSFDYSVFYNEQFF. The CDR3 DNA follows: TGTGCCAGCAGTTTCGACTATAGCGTGTTCTACAATGAGCAGTTCTTC.

This clonotype occurred many times. CDR3 region: CASSLFEGYEQYF. The DNA of the CDR3 is TGTGCCAGCAGCTTATTCGAGGGCTACGAGCAGTACTTC. The chain couples TRBV7-9 to TRBJ2-7, with a tentative D call TRBD2 (5 bases). Germline-derived CDR1 and CDR2 are SEHNR and FQNEAQ (reference sequence). V lost 2 bases to trimming and J lost 3 bases, with 8 bases between them. The CDR3 extends over 13 amino acids. Full variable domain (outside the CDR3, taken from reference TRBV7-9 and TRBJ2-7): DTGVSQNPRHKITKRGQNVTFRCDPISEHNRLYWYRQTLGQGPEFLTYFQNEAQLEKSRLLSDRFSAERPKGSFSTLEIQRTEQGDSAMYLCASSLFEGYEQYFGPGTRLTVT.